This T cell receptor (beta chain) was recovered during a study of cytomegalovirus exposure and HLA in healthy donors. The PCR contained 60 Vbeta and 13 Jbeta primers. TCRdb's copy holds only in-frame clones and misses some; the assay was immunoSEQ multiplex PCR. The data show approximately 140,000 clones, with around 79% seen just once and roughly 3.4% held by the top ten. Trimming pared 4 bases from V and 2 bases from J, leaving 8 bases between. The CDR3 has 13 residues. Germline assignment: CDR1 SGHNT and CDR2 YYREEE (reference sequence). Source material: PBMCs. This sequence was found in a human donor in good health. The chain has TRBV5-4 and TRBJ2-3; D remains unclear. The CDR3 DNA is TGTGCCAGCAGCACTCGTCACACAGATACGCAGTATTTT. Translating gives CASSTRHTDTQYF.